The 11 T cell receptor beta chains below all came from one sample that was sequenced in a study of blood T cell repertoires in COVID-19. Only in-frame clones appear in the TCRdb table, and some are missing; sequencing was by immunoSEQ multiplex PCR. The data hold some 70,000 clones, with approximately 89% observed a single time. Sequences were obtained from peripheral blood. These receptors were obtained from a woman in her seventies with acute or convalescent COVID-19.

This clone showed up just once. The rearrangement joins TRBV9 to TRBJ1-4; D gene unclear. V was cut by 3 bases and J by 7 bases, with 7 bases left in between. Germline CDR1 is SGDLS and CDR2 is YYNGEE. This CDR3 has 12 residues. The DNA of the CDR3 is TGTGCCAGCAGCGGACCGGGTGAAAAACTGTTTTTT. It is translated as CASSGPGEKLFF.

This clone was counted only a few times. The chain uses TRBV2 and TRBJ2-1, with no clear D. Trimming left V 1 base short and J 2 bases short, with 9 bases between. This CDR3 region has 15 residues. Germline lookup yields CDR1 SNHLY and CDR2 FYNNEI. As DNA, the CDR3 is TGTGCCAGCAGTGAAGACCGGAGTACCTACAATGAGCAGTTCTTC. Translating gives CASSEDRSTYNEQFF.

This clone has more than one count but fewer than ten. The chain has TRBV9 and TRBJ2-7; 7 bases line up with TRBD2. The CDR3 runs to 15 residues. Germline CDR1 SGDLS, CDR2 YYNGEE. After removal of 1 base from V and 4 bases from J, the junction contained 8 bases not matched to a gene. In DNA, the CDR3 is TGTGCCAGCAGCGTATTGGGGGGGAAGGAGTACGAGCAGTACTTC. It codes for CASSVLGGKEYEQYF.

CDR3 sequence: CASRRTSGSAKNIQYF. The CDR3, as DNA: TGTGCCAGCAGGCGGACTAGCGGGAGTGCCAAAAACATTCAGTACTTC. The chain employs TRBV27 and TRBJ2-4; 13 nucleotides align to TRBD2. The CDR3 sequence is 16 residues long. V was pared by 6 bases and J by 1 base, with 3 bases of the junction left unmatched. Germline CDR1 is MNHEY and CDR2 is SMNVEV (reference sequence).

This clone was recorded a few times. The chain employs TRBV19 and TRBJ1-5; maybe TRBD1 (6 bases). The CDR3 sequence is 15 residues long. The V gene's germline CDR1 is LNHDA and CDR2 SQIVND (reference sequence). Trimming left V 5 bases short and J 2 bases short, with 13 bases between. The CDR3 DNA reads TGTGCCAGTAGTTCAGGGGTTTGGGGCAATCAGCCCCAGCATTTT. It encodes CASSSGVWGNQPQHF.

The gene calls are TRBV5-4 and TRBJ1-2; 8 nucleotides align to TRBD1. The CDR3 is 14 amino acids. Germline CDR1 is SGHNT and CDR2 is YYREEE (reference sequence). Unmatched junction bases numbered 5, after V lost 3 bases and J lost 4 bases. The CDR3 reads CASSSTGERYGYTF. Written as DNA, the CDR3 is TGTGCCAGCAGCTCGACAGGGGAGCGCTATGGCTACACCTTC.

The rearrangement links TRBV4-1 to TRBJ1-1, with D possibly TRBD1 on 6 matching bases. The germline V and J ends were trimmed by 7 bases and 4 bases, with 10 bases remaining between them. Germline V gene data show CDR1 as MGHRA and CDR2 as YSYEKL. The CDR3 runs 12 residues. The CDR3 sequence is CASKDSATEAFF. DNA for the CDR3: TGCGCCAGCAAGGACAGTGCCACTGAAGCTTTCTTT.

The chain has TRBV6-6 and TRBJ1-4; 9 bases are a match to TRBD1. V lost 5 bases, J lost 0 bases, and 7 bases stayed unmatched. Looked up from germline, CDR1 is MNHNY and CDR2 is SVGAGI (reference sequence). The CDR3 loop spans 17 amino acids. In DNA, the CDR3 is TGTGCCAGCAGTCCTCTTGGGACAGGGACAACTAATGAAAAACTGTTTTTT. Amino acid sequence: CASSPLGTGTTNEKLFF.

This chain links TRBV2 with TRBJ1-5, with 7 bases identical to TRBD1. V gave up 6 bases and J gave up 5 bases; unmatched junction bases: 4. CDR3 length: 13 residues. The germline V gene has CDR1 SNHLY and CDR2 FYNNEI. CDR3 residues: CASSQGVHQPQHF. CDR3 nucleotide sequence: TGTGCCAGCAGCCAGGGGGTGCATCAGCCCCAGCATTTT. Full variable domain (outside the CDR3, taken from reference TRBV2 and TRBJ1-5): EPEVTQTPSHQVTQMGQEVILRCVPISNHLYFYWYRQILGQKVEFLVSFYNNEISEKSEIFDDQFSVERPDGSNFTLKIRSTKLEDSAMYFCASSQGVHQPQHFGDGTRLSIL.

CDR3 DNA sequence: TGTGCCAGTGAGAGACAGGCTGGGAATCAGCCCCAGCATTTT. It specifies CASERQAGNQPQHF. The chain recombines TRBV19 with TRBJ1-5, with D possibly being TRBD1 (6 bases). Per the germline V gene, CDR1 is LNHDA and CDR2 is SQIVND (reference sequence). Trimming shortened V by 8 bases and J by 4 bases, and 15 bases separated the two germline ends. The CDR3 runs 14 residues.

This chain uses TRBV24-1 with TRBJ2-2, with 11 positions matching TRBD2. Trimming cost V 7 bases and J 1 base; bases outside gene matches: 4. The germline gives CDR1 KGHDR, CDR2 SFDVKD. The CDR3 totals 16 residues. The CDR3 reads CATRKTSGMNTGELFF. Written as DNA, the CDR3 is TGTGCCACCAGGAAGACTAGCGGGATGAACACCGGGGAGCTGTTTTTT.